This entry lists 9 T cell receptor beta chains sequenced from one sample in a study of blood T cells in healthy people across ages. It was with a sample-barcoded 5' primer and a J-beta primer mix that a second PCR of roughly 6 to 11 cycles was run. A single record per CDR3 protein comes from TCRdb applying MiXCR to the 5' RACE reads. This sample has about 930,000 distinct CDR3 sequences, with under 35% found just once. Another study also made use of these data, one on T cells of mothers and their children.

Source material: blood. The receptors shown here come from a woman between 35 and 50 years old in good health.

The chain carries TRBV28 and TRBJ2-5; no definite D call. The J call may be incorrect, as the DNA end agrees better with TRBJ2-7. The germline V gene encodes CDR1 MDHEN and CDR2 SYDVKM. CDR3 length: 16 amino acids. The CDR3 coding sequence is TGTGCCAGCTCTCGGGCGGTGGCGGCACTCTCCTACGAGCAGTACTTC. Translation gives CASSRAVAALSYEQYF.

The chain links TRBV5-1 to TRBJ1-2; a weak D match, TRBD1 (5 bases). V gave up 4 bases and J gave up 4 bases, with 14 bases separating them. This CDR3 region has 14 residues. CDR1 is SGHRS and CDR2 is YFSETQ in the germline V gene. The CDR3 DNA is TGCGCCAGCAGCCCAGGCGGGGGTTTCTATGGCTACACCTTC. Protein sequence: CASSPGGGFYGYTF.

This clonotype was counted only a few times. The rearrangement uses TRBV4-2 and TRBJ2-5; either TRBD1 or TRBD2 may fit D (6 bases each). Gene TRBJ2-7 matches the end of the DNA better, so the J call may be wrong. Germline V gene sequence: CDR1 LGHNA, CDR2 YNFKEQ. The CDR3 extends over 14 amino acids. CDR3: CASSRDGGDNEQYF. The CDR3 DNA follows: TGTGCCAGCAGCCGGGATGGCGGGGACAACGAGCAGTACTTC.

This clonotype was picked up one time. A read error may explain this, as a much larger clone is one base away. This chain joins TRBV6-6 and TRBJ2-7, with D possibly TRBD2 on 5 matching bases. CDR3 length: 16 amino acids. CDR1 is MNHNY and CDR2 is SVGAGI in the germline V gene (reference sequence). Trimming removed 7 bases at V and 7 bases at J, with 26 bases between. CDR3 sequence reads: CASNGRRSGSYNEQYF. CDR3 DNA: TGTGCCAGCAACGGTAGGAGGTCGGGCTCCTACAATGAGCAGTACTTC.

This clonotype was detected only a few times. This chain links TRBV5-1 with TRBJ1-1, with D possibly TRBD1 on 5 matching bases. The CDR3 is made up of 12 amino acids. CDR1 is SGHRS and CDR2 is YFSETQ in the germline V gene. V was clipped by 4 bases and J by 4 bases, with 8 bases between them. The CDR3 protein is CASSHRGTEAFF. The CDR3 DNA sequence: TGCGCCAGCAGCCATAGGGGCACTGAAGCTTTCTTT.

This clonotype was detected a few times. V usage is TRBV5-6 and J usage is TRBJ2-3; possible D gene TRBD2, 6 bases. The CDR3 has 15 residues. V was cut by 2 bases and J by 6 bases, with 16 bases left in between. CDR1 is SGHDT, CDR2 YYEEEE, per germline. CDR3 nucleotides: TGTGCCAGCAGCTTTTGGGGAGCCGGAGGGGATACGCAGTATTTT. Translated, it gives CASSFWGAGGDTQYF.

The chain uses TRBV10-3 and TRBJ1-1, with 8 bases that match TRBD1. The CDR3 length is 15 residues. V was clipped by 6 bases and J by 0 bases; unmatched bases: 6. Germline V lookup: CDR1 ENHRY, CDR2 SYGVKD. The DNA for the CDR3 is TGTGCCATCAGGGGGACAGGACCTATGAACACTGAAGCTTTCTTT. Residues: CAIRGTGPMNTEAFF.

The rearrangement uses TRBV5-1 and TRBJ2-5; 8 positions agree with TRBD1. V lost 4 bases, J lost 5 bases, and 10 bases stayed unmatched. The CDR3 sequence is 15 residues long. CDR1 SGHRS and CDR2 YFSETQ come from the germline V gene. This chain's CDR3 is CASSPPTGAKETQYF. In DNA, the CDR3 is TGCGCCAGCAGCCCCCCGACAGGGGCCAAGGAGACCCAGTACTTC.

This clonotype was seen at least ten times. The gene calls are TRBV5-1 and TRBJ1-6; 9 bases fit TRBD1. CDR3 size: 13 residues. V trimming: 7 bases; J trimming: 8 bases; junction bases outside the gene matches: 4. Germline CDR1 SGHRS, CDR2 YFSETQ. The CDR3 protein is CASGRDRDSPLHF. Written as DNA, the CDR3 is TGCGCCAGCGGCCGGGACAGGGATTCACCCCTCCACTTT.